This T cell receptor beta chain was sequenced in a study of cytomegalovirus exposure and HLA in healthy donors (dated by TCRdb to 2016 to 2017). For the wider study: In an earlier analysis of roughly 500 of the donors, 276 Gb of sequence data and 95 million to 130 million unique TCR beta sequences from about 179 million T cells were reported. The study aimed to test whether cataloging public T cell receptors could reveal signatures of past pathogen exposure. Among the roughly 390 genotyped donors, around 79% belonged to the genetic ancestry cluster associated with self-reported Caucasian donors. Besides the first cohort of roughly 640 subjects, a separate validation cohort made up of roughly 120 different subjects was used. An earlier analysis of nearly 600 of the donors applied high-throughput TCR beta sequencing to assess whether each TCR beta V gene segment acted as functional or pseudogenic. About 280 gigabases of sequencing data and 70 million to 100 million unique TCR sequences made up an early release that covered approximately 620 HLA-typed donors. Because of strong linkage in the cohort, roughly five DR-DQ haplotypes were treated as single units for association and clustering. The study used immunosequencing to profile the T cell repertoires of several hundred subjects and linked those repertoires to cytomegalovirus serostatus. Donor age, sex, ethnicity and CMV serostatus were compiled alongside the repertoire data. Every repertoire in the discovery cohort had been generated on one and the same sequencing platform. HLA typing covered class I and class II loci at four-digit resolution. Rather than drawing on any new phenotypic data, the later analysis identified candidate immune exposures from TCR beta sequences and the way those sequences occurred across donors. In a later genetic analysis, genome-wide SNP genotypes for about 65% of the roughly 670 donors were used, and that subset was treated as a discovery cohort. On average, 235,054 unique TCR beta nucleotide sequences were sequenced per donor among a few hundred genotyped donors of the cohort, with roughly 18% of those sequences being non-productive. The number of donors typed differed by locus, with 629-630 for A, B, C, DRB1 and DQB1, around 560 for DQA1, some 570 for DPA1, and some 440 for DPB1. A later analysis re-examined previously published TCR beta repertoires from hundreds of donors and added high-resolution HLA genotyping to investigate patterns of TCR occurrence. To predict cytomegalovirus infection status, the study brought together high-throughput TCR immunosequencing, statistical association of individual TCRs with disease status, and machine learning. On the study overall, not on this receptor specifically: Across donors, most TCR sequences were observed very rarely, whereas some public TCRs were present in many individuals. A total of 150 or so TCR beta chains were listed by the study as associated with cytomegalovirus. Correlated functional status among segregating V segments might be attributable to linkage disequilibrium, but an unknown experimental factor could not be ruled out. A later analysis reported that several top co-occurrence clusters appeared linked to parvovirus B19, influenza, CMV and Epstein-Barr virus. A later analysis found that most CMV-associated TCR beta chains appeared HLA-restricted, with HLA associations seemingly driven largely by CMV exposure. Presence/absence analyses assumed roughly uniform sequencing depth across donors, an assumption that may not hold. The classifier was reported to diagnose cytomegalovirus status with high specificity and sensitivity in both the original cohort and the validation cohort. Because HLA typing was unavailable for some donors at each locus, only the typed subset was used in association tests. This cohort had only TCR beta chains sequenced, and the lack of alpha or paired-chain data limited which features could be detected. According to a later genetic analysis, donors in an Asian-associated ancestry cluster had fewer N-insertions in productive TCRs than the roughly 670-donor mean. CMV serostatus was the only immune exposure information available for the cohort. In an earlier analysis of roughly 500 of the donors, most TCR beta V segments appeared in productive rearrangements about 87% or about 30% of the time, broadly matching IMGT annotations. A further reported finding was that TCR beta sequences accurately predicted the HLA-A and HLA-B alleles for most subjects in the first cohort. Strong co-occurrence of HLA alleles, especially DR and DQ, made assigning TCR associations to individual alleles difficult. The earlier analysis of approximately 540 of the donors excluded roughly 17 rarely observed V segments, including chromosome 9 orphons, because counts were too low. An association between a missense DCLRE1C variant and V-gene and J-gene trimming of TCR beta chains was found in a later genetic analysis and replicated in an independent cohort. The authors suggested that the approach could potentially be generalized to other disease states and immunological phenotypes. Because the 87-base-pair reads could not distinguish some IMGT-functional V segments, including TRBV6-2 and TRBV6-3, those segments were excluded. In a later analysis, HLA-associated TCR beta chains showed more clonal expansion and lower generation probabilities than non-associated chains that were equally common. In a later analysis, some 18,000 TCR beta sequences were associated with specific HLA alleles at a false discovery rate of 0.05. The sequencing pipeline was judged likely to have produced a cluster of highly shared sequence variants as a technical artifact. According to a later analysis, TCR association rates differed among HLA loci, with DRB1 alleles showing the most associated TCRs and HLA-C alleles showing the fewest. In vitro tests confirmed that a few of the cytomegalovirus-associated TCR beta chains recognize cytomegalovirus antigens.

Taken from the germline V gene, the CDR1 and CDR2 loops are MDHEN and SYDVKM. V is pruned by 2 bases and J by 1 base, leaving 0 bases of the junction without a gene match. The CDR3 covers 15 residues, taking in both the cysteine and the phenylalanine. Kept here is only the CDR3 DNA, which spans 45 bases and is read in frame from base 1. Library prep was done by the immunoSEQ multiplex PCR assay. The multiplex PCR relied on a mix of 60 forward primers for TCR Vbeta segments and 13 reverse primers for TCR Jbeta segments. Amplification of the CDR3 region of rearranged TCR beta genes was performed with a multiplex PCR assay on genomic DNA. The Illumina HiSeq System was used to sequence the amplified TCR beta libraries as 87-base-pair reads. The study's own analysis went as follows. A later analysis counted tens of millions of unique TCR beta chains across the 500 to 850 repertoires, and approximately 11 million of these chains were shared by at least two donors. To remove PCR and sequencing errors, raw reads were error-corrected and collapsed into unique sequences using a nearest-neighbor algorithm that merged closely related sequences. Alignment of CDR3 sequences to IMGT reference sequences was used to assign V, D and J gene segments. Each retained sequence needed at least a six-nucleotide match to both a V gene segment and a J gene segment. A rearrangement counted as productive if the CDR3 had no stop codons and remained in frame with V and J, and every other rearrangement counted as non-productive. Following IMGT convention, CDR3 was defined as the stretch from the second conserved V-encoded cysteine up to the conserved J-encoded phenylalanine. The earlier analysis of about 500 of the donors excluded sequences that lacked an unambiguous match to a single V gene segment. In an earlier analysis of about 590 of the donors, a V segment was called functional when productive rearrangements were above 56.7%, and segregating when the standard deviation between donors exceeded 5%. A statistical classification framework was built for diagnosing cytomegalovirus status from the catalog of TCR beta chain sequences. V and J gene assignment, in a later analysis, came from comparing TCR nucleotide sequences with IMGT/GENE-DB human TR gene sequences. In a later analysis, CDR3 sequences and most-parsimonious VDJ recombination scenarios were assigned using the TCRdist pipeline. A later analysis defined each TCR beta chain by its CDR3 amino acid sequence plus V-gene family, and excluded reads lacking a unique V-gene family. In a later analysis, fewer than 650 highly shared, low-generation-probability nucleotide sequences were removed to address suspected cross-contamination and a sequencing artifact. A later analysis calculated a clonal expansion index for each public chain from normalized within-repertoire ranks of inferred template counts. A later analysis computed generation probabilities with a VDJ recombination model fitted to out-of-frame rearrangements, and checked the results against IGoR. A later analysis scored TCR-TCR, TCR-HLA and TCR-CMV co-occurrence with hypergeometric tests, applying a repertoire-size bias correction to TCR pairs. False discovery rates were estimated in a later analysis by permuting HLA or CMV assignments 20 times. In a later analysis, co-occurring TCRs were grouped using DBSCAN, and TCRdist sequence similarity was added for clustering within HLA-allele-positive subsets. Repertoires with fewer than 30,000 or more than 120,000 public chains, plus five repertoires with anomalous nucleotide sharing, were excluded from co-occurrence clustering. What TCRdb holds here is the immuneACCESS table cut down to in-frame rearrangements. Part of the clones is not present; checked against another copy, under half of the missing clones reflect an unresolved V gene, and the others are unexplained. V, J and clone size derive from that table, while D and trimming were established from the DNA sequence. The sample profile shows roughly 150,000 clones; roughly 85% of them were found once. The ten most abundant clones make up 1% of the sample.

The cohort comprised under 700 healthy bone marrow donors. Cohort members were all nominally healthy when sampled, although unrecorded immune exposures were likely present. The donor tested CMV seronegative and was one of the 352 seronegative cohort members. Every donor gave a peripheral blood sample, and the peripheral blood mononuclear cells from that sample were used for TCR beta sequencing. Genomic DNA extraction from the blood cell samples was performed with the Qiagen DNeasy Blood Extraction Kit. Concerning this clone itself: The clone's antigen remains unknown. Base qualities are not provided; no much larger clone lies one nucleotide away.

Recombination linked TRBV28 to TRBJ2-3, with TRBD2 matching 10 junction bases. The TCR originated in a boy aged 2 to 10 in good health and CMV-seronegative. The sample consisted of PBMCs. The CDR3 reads CASSLLAGGTDTQYF. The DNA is TGTGCCAGCAGTTTACTAGCGGGGGGCACAGATACGCAGTATTTT.